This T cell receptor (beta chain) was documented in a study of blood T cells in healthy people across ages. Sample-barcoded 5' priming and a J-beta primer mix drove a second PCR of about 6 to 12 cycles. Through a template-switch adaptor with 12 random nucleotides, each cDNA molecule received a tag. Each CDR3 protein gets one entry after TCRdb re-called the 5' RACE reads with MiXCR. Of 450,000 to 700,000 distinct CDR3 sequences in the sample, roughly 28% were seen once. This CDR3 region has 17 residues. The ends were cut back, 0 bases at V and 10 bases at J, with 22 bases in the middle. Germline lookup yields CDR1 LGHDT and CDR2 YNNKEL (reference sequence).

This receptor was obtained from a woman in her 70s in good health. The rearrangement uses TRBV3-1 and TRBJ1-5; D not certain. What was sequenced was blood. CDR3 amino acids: CASSQDSTEKTGHPQHF. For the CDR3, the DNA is TGTGCCAGCAGCCAAGATAGCACAGAAAAAACGGGTCACCCCCAGCATTTT.